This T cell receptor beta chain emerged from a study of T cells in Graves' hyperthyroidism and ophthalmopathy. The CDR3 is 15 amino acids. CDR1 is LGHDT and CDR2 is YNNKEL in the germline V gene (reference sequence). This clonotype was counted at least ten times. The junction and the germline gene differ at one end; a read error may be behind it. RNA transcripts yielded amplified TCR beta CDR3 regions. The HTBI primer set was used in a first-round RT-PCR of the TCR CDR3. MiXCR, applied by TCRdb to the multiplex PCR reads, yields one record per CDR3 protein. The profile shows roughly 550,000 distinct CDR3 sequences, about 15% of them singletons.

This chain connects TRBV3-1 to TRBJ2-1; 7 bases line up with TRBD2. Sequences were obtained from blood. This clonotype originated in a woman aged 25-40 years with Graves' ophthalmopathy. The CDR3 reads CASSHLAVSYNEQFF. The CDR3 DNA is TGTGCCAGCAGCCACCTAGCGGTCTCCTACAATGAACAGTTCTTC.